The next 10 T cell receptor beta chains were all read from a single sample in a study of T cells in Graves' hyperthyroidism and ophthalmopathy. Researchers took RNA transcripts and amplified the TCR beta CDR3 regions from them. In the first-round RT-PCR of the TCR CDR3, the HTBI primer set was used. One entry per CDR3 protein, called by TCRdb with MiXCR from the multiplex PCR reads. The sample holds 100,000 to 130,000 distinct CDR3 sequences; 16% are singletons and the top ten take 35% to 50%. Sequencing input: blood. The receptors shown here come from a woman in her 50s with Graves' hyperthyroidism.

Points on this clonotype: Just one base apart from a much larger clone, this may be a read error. CDR3 sequence (DNA): TGTGCCAGCAGCGTAGAGGGGGGTGAGCAGTTCTTC. Amino acids: CASSVEGGEQFF. The rearrangement joins TRBV9 to TRBJ2-1; D possibly uses TRBD1 or TRBD2 (6 bases each). CDR3 size: 12 residues. Looked up from germline, CDR1 is SGDLS and CDR2 is YYNGEE. V lost 0 bases and J 9 bases, leaving 7 bases between the germline ends.

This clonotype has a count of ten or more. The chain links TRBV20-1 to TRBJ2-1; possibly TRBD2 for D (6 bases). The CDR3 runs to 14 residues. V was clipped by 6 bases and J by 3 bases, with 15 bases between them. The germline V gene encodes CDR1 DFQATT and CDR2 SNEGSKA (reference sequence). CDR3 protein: CSAGSEGGYNEQFF. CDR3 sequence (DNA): TGCAGTGCAGGGTCGGAGGGAGGCTACAATGAGCAGTTCTTC.

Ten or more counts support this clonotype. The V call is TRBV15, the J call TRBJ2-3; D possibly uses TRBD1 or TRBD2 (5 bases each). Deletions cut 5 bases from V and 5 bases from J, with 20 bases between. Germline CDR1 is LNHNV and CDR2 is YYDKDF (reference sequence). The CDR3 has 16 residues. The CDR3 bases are TGTGCCACCAGCGAAGATTGGGGGAACAAGGGAGATACGCAGTATTTT. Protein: CATSEDWGNKGDTQYF. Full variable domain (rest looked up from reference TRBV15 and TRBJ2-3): DAMVIQNPRYQVTQFGKPVTLSCSQTLNHNVMYWYQQKSSQAPKLLFHYYDKDFNNEADTPDNFQSRRPNTSFCFLDIRSPGLGDTAMYLCATSEDWGNKGDTQYFGPGTRLTVL.

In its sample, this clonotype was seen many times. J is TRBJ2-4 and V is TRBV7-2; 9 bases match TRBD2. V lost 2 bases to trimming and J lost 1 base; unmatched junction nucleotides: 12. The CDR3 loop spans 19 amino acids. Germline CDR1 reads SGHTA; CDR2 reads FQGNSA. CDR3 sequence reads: CASSLREWGREGAKNIQYF. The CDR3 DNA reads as TGTGCCAGCAGCTTAAGGGAATGGGGGCGGGAGGGGGCCAAAAACATTCAGTACTTC.

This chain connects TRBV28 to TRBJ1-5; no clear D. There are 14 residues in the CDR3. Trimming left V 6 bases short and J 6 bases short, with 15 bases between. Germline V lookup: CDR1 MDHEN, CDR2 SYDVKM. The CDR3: CASSLGRLGQPQHF. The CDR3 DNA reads TGTGCCAGCAGCCTAGGTCGCCTAGGTCAGCCCCAGCATTTT.

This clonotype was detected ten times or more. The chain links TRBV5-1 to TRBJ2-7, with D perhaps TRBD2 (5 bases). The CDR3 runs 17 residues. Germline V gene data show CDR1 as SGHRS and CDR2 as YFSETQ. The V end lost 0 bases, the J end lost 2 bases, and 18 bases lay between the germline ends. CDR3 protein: CASSLDRRSGSPYEQYF. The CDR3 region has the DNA TGCGCCAGCAGCTTGGATCGTAGATCGGGGAGTCCCTACGAGCAGTACTTC.

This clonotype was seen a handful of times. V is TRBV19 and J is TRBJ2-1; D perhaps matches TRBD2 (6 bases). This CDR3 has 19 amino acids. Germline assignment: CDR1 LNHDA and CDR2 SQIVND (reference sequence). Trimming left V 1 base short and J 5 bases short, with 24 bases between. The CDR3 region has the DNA TGTGCCAGTAGTATAGGTACCCCTGGACTGCTCGCGGGGAACAATGAGCAGTTCTTC. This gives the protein CASSIGTPGLLAGNNEQFF.

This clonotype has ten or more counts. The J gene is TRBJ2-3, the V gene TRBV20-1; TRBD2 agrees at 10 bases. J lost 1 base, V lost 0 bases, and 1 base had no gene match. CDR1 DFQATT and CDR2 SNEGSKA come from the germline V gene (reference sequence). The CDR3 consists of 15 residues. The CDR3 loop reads CSARDGLAGTDTQYF. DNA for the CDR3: TGCAGTGCTAGAGATGGACTAGCGGGCACAGATACGCAGTATTTT.

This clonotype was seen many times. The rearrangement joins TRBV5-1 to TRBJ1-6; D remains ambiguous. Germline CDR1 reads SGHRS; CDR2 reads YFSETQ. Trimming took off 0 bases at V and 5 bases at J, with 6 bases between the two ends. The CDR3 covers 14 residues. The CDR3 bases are TGCGCCAGCAGCTTGGTTGAGGATAATTCACCCCTCCACTTT. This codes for CASSLVEDNSPLHF.

The CDR3 sequence: CSVVDKHQETQYF. DNA of the CDR3: TGCAGCGTTGTCGACAAACACCAAGAGACCCAGTACTTC. The rearrangement links TRBV29-1 to TRBJ2-5; D not resolved. The CDR3 consists of 13 residues. V lost 4 bases to trimming and J lost 0 bases, with 9 bases between them. Germline V lookup: CDR1 SQVTM, CDR2 ANQGSEA.